The 31 T cell receptor beta chains below come from one sample, sequenced in a study of blood T cell repertoires in COVID-19. TCRdb's table, derived via immunoSEQ multiplex PCR, lists solely in-frame clones and lacks some. The table includes over 140,000 clones, about 80% detected once. What was sequenced was peripheral blood. The source of these receptors is a woman aged 55-69 years with acute or convalescent COVID-19.

This chain connects TRBV19 to TRBJ2-7; 8 bases align to TRBD1. CDR3 size: 16 residues. Germline CDR1 is LNHDA and CDR2 is SQIVND (reference sequence). J was trimmed by 3 bases and V by 1 base; bases with no gene match: 8. The chain's CDR3 is CASSIALGTGLYEQYF. The CDR3 DNA reads TGTGCCAGTAGTATAGCCCTCGGGACAGGTCTCTACGAGCAGTACTTC.

The chain joins TRBV24-1 to TRBJ1-5; D is unresolved. Trimming pared 3 bases from V and 6 bases from J, leaving 5 bases between. Germline values: CDR1 KGHDR, CDR2 SFDVKD. The CDR3 totals 12 residues. The CDR3 protein is CATSDAGQPQHF. The CDR3 coding sequence is TGTGCCACCAGTGATGCAGGTCAGCCCCAGCATTTT.

The chain is built from TRBV10-3 and TRBJ1-2, with D perhaps TRBD1 (5 bases). The CDR3 totals 16 residues. Germline loops: CDR1 ENHRY, CDR2 SYGVKD. V was cut by 0 bases and J by 0 bases, with 11 bases left in between. In nucleotides, the CDR3 is TGTGCCATCAGTGAGTCGGGGGGACCCGCTAACTATGGCTACACCTTC. Translating it yields CAISESGGPANYGYTF.

The CDR3 region is CATGLAGGVPDTQYF. CDR3 in DNA: TGTGCCACCGGACTAGCGGGAGGTGTTCCAGATACGCAGTATTTT. V and J are TRBV24-1 and TRBJ2-3; 14 positions agree with TRBD2. With V trimmed by 9 bases and J by 4 bases, 5 bases remained unmatched. The germline CDR1 and CDR2 sequences are KGHDR and SFDVKD. This CDR3 is 15 amino acids long.

This clone was picked up a small number of times. This rearrangement joins TRBV28 to TRBJ1-1; no reliable D call. The CDR3 covers 13 residues. Germline V lookup: CDR1 MDHEN, CDR2 SYDVKM. V was clipped by 7 bases and J by 10 bases, with 19 bases between them. CDR3 sequence: CASKTGGSSGAFF. DNA for the CDR3: TGTGCCAGCAAAACGGGAGGGAGTAGCGGAGCTTTCTTT.

The count of this clone is one. The CDR3 here is CASSRTSGETQYF. CDR3 DNA: TGTGCCAGCAGCAGGACTAGCGGGGAGACCCAGTACTTC. The genes are TRBV7-2 and TRBJ2-5; 11 bases line up with TRBD2. Germline loops: CDR1 SGHTA, CDR2 FQGNSA. The V segment lost 5 bases and the J segment 5 bases; nucleotides outside the gene matches: 1. CDR3 length: 13 amino acids.

The rearrangement uses TRBV7-8 and TRBJ1-5; the D is unclear. This CDR3 has 14 amino acids. Trimming took off 5 bases at V and 7 bases at J, with 15 bases between the two ends. Looked up from germline, CDR1 is SGHVS and CDR2 is FQNEAQ. CDR3 DNA: TGTGCCAGCAGCCATTTAGGAGCGGGACAGCCCCAGCATTTT. Amino acid sequence: CASSHLGAGQPQHF.

V and J are TRBV20-1 and TRBJ1-1, with TRBD1 as a possible D gene (6 bases). Germline V gene data show CDR1 as DFQATT and CDR2 as SNEGSKA (reference sequence). The ends were cut back, 3 bases at V and 5 bases at J, with 13 bases in the middle. This CDR3 is built from 13 residues. The CDR3 here is CSASTGSRTEAFF. The CDR3 region has the DNA TGCAGTGCTAGTACAGGGTCGAGGACTGAAGCTTTCTTT.

V and J are TRBV24-1 and TRBJ2-1; TRBD2 matches 10 bases. The junction had 6 bases not matched to a gene; V was cut back by 6 bases and J by 8 bases. The CDR3 is made up of 14 amino acids. The germline V gene encodes CDR1 KGHDR and CDR2 SFDVKD. The CDR3 coding sequence is TGTGCCACCAGTAGAGCGGGAGGGATCGATGAGCAGTTCTTC. Translation gives CATSRAGGIDEQFF.

The chain links TRBV7-2 to TRBJ1-1; D gene ambiguous. The V gene's germline CDR1 is SGHTA and CDR2 FQGNSA. V was trimmed by 1 base and J by 3 bases, leaving 9 bases between them. CDR3 length: 14 amino acids. The CDR3 sequence is CASSLGAGYTEAFF. In DNA form, the CDR3 reads TGTGCCAGCAGCTTAGGGGCCGGCTACACTGAAGCTTTCTTT.

There are a few counts of this clone. The V and J genes are TRBV18 and TRBJ2-1; 8 nucleotides align to TRBD1. Germline CDR1 and CDR2: KGHSH and LQKENI. V shed 1 base and J 10 bases; nucleotides not matched to a gene: 15. This CDR3 spans 17 amino acids. CDR3 sequence (DNA): TGTGCCAGCTCACCACGGGGCGGACAGGGAAATGTCCGGGAGCAGTTCTTC. It translates to CASSPRGGQGNVREQFF. Full variable domain (outside the CDR3, taken from reference TRBV18 and TRBJ2-1): NAGVMQNPRHLVRRRGQEARLRCSPMKGHSHVYWYRQLPEEGLKFMVYLQKENIIDESGMPKERFSAEFPKEGPSILRIQQVVRGDSAAYFCASSPRGGQGNVREQFFGPGTRLTVL.

The genes are TRBV28 and TRBJ1-2; D not resolved. The germline CDR1 and CDR2 sequences are MDHEN and SYDVKM. The CDR3 length is 11 residues. V gave up 6 bases and J gave up 5 bases, with 7 bases separating them. CDR3 loop: CASSPKYGYTF. Here the CDR3 DNA reads TGTGCCAGCAGCCCCAAATATGGCTACACCTTC.

The CDR3 bases are TGTGCCAGTGAACCGAGGCACACCTACGAGCAGTACTTC. Its translation: CASEPRHTYEQYF. V usage is TRBV6-5 and J usage is TRBJ2-7; D is undetermined. From germline, CDR1 is MNHEY and CDR2 SVGAGI. Between the trimmed V and J ends, which lost 9 bases and 2 bases, there was a span of 14 bases. The CDR3 is made up of 13 amino acids.

V and J are TRBV10-2 and TRBJ2-1, with 8 bases identical to TRBD2. J gave up 1 base and V 8 bases, and 13 bases lay outside the gene matches. The CDR3 loop spans 17 amino acids. Per germline, CDR1 WSHSY and CDR2 SAAADI. The CDR3 loop is CASERTGGPRSYNEQFF. The DNA of the CDR3 is TGCGCCAGCGAAAGAACGGGGGGGCCGAGGTCCTACAATGAGCAGTTCTTC.

This clone has just one count. The V and J genes are TRBV30 and TRBJ1-6, with 9 bases fitting TRBD1. V trimming: 5 bases; J trimming: 7 bases; junction bases outside the gene matches: 12. This CDR3 is built from 16 residues. CDR1 GTSNPN and CDR2 SVGIG come from the germline V gene (reference sequence). CDR3 residues: CAWLPLRDRENSPLHF. The CDR3 DNA is TGTGCCTGGCTCCCCCTAAGGGACAGGGAGAATTCACCCCTCCACTTT.

The J gene is TRBJ1-2, the V gene TRBV5-1; 12 bases are a match to TRBD1. The CDR3 is 19 residues long. Per germline, CDR1 SGHRS and CDR2 YFSETQ. V lost 0 bases, J lost 5 bases, and 14 bases stayed unmatched. In DNA, the CDR3 is TGCGCCAGCAGCTTGGGCCCCGGGACAGGGGGCGTTAGGGTTTATGGCTACACCTTC. Protein: CASSLGPGTGGVRVYGYTF.

V is TRBV2 and J is TRBJ2-1, with 7 bases matching TRBD2. V lost 3 bases, J lost 8 bases, and 7 bases stayed unmatched. The CDR3 has 14 amino acids. Looked up from germline, CDR1 is SNHLY and CDR2 is FYNNEI. The CDR3 sequence: CASSEVRGDDEQFF. The CDR3 nucleotides read TGTGCCAGCAGTGAGGTTCGGGGGGACGATGAGCAGTTCTTC.

This clone was recorded only once. The chain employs TRBV6-5 and TRBJ1-4; TRBD1 aligns across 8 bases. After removal of 4 bases from V and 8 bases from J, the junction contained 6 bases not matched to a gene. CDR1 is MNHEY and CDR2 is SVGAGI in the germline V gene. The CDR3 consists of 14 residues. CDR3 in DNA: TGTGCCAGCAGTTTGGACAGGGTTGGGGAAAAACTGTTTTTT. Amino acids: CASSLDRVGEKLFF.

The V call is TRBV6-5, the J call TRBJ1-1; 8 bases are a match to TRBD1. V shed 7 bases, J shed 5 bases, and the junction held 6 bases outside the gene matches. The CDR3 is 13 residues long. Germline-derived CDR1 and CDR2 are MNHEY and SVGAGI. The CDR3 DNA follows: TGTGCCAGCACCATGACAGGGGATACTGAAGCTTTCTTT. Encoded protein: CASTMTGDTEAFF.

This chain links TRBV7-9 with TRBJ2-1; 12 bases fit TRBD2. V gave up 2 bases and J gave up 5 bases; unmatched junction bases: 1. The germline gives CDR1 SEHNR, CDR2 FQNEAQ (reference sequence). The CDR3 extends over 15 amino acids. CDR3 bases: TGTGCCAGCAGCTTACGACTAGCGGGAGACAATGAGCAGTTCTTC. Protein product: CASSLRLAGDNEQFF.

V usage is TRBV10-3 and J usage is TRBJ1-4; TRBD1 agrees at 9 bases. This CDR3 is 13 amino acids long. V was pared by 6 bases and J by 6 bases, with 2 bases of the junction left unmatched. Germline V gene lookup returns CDR1 ENHRY and CDR2 SYGVKD. The CDR3 sequence is CAIRDRGYEKLFF. The DNA of the CDR3 is TGTGCCATCAGAGACAGGGGGTATGAAAAACTGTTTTTT.

This rearrangement joins TRBV28 to TRBJ2-7; 7 positions match TRBD2. Germline CDR1 reads MDHEN; CDR2 reads SYDVKM. The CDR3 spans 15 residues. V lost 3 bases to trimming and J lost 0 bases; unmatched junction nucleotides: 5. As DNA, the CDR3 is TGTGCCAGCAGTTTGTCGACTAGCATCTCCTACGAGCAGTACTTC. This codes for CASSLSTSISYEQYF.

Here the CDR3 reads CAWSVSVTGPQHF. The CDR3 region has the DNA TGTGCCTGGAGTGTAAGTGTTACAGGGCCCCAGCATTTT. The chain carries TRBV30 and TRBJ1-5; possible D gene TRBD1, 5 bases. The CDR3 length is 13 residues. Germline-derived CDR1 and CDR2 are GTSNPN and SVGIG (reference sequence). V was cut by 0 bases and J by 9 bases, with 12 bases left in between.

The rearrangement uses TRBV5-1 and TRBJ2-5; 8 positions agree with TRBD2. V gave up 0 bases and J gave up 3 bases; unmatched junction bases: 4. The CDR3 spans 15 residues. Germline values: CDR1 SGHRS, CDR2 YFSETQ. DNA for the CDR3: TGCGCCAGCAGCTTGGGCGGGGGGCGAGAAGAGACCCAGTACTTC. Its translation: CASSLGGGREETQYF. The full variable domain, in which reference TRBV5-1 and TRBJ2-5 provide the parts outside the CDR3, is KAGVTQTPRYLIKTRGQQVTLSCSPISGHRSVSWYQQTPGQGLQFLFEYFSETQRNKGNFPGRFSGRQFSNSRSEMNVSTLELGDSALYLCASSLGGGREETQYFGPGTRLLVL.

The CDR3 region is CASSVADSLYNSPLHF. The DNA of the CDR3 is TGTGCCAGCAGCGTAGCGGACAGCCTCTATAATTCACCCCTCCACTTT. The rearrangement uses TRBV9 and TRBJ1-6, with D possibly matching TRBD1 (6 bases). The ends were cut back, 0 bases at V and 3 bases at J, with 10 bases in the middle. CDR1 is SGDLS, CDR2 YYNGEE, per germline. The CDR3 covers 16 residues. Filled out from reference TRBV9 and TRBJ1-6, the complete variable domain reads DSGVTQTPKHLITATGQRVTLRCSPRSGDLSVYWYQQSLDQGLQFLIQYYNGEERAKGNILERFSAQQFPDLHSELNLSSLELGDSALYFCASSVADSLYNSPLHFGNGTRLTVT.

The chain employs TRBV5-1 and TRBJ2-7; 7 positions agree with TRBD1. With V trimmed by 4 bases and J by 8 bases, 12 bases remained unmatched. The CDR3 is made up of 14 amino acids. Germline assignment: CDR1 SGHRS and CDR2 YFSETQ. The DNA of the CDR3 is TGCGCCAGCAGCCCCACCCCCCAGGACAGGCAGCAGTACTTC. This sequence encodes CASSPTPQDRQQYF.

The chain is built from TRBV9 and TRBJ2-1; D not certain. Trimming took off 1 base at V and 7 bases at J, with 9 bases between the two ends. Germline lookup yields CDR1 SGDLS and CDR2 YYNGEE. CDR3 length: 13 amino acids. The CDR3 loop reads CASSVYSINEQFF. Written as DNA, the CDR3 is TGTGCCAGCAGCGTATACAGCATAAATGAGCAGTTCTTC.

The chain recombines TRBV7-3 with TRBJ2-3, with TRBD2 matching 9 bases. The CDR3 covers 16 residues. Per the germline V gene, CDR1 is SGHTA and CDR2 is FQGTGA. Trimming cost V 3 bases and J 3 bases; bases outside gene matches: 7. CDR3 bases: TGTGCCAGCAGCTTGGGACTAGCCGGGCCAACAGATACGCAGTATTTT. It translates to CASSLGLAGPTDTQYF.

The CDR3 coding sequence is TGTGCCTGGAGTCTTCTCGGTGCCCTGCAGTTTTTT. Translating it yields CAWSLLGALQFF. The J gene is TRBJ1-4, the V gene TRBV30, with D uncertain. Per the germline V gene, CDR1 is GTSNPN and CDR2 is SVGIG (reference sequence). Trimming pared 2 bases from V and 16 bases from J, leaving 17 bases between. This CDR3 comprises 12 residues.

This clone has only a few counts. The chain combines TRBV7-8 with TRBJ1-1; 7 positions agree with TRBD1. CDR1 SGHVS and CDR2 FQNEAQ come from the germline V gene. V was clipped by 1 base and J by 2 bases; unmatched bases: 7. This CDR3 spans 16 amino acids. The CDR3 coding sequence is TGTGCCAGCAGCTTAGTTGGCGGGACAGCAAACACTGAAGCTTTCTTT. Translation gives CASSLVGGTANTEAFF.

The CDR3 spells CASSSVRFNEQYF. The CDR3 DNA sequence: TGTGCCAGCAGCTCAGTGAGGTTCAACGAGCAGTACTTC. This chain uses TRBV11-2 with TRBJ2-7; D unresolved. The CDR3 extends over 13 amino acids. V was cut by 4 bases and J by 5 bases, with 12 bases left in between. The germline CDR1 and CDR2 sequences are SGHAT and FQNNGV.